The 8 T cell receptor beta chains below were found in one sample sequenced in a study of shared clonotypes between healthy human individuals. Terminally differentiated effector memory CD45RA+ cells were left out of the naive CD8 fraction, which was CD45RO-negative and positively selected for CCR7. Produced via immunoSEQ multiplex PCR; TCRdb's table is partial and in-frame only. In the table there are some 2 million clones, about 95% of which are singletons. The sequenced material came from naive CD8+ T cells sorted from blood. The receptors here all came from a man aged 18 to 35 in good health.

The gene calls are TRBV5-4 and TRBJ1-3; unclear D gene. The CDR3 runs to 13 residues. The V and J ends lost 5 bases and 4 bases respectively, with 10 bases between them. From germline, CDR1 is SGHNT and CDR2 YYREEE (reference sequence). Written as DNA, the CDR3 is TGTGCCAGCAGTCCCGTTGGGGGAAACACCATATATTTT. This gives the protein CASSPVGGNTIYF.

The chain couples TRBV4-1 to TRBJ2-1; D possibly uses TRBD1 or TRBD2 (5 bases each). Per germline, CDR1 MGHRA and CDR2 YSYEKL. V was cut by 5 bases and J by 9 bases, with 14 bases left in between. The CDR3 spans 13 residues. CDR3 DNA: TGCGCCAGCAGCTCAAGAGTTGGGACTGAGCAGTTCTTC. Protein: CASSSRVGTEQFF.

The chain links TRBV2 to TRBJ1-1; possible D gene TRBD1, 6 bases. Germline V gene lookup returns CDR1 SNHLY and CDR2 FYNNEI. CDR3 length: 12 amino acids. V lost 9 bases, J lost 2 bases, and 10 bases lay in between. CDR3 nucleotide sequence: TGTGCCAGTACAGGGATCAACACTGAAGCTTTCTTT. The encoded protein is CASTGINTEAFF.

The chain carries TRBV5-8 and TRBJ2-7; a weak D match, TRBD2 (6 bases). The CDR3 loop spans 16 amino acids. Trimming removed 4 bases at V and 2 bases at J, with 19 bases between. In germline, CDR1 is SGHTS, CDR2 YDEGEE. CDR3 region: CASSPGIGGVAYEQYF. In DNA form, the CDR3 reads TGTGCCAGCAGCCCGGGTATTGGAGGGGTGGCCTACGAGCAGTACTTC.

CDR3 protein: CAISDPLAGTYEQYF. The CDR3 DNA is TGTGCCATCAGTGACCCTCTAGCGGGAACCTACGAGCAGTACTTC. The V call is TRBV10-3, the J call TRBJ2-7, with 9 positions matching TRBD2. The CDR3 extends over 15 amino acids. Unmatched junction bases numbered 5, after V lost 3 bases and J lost 2 bases. From germline, CDR1 is ENHRY and CDR2 SYGVKD.

The chain uses TRBV5-6 and TRBJ2-7; 9 bases are shared with TRBD1. V lost 0 bases, J lost 6 bases, and 10 bases stayed unmatched. The CDR3 is 16 residues long. The germline CDR1 and CDR2 sequences are SGHDT and YYEEEE. The CDR3 region has the DNA TGTGCCAGCAGCTTGGCCGTGACAGGGGGGATCCTCGAGCAGTACTTC. Amino acid sequence: CASSLAVTGGILEQYF.

The chain couples TRBV7-6 to TRBJ2-7; D might be TRBD2 (6 bases). Trimming took 5 bases from V and 3 from J, leaving 14 bases between them. This CDR3 has 14 amino acids. The germline V gene encodes CDR1 SGHVS and CDR2 FNYEAQ. This chain's CDR3 is CASSPYSGHYEQYF. Here the CDR3 DNA reads TGTGCCAGCAGCCCGTATAGCGGTCACTACGAGCAGTACTTC.

CDR3 protein: CAWSVTGSLLGYTF. The CDR3, as DNA: TGTGCCTGGAGTGTAACAGGGAGCTTATTGGGCTACACCTTC. The gene calls are TRBV30 and TRBJ1-2; weak D call: TRBD1 (6 bases). V gave up 0 bases and J gave up 8 bases, with 16 bases separating them. The germline CDR1 and CDR2 sequences are GTSNPN and SVGIG (reference sequence). The CDR3 extends over 14 amino acids.